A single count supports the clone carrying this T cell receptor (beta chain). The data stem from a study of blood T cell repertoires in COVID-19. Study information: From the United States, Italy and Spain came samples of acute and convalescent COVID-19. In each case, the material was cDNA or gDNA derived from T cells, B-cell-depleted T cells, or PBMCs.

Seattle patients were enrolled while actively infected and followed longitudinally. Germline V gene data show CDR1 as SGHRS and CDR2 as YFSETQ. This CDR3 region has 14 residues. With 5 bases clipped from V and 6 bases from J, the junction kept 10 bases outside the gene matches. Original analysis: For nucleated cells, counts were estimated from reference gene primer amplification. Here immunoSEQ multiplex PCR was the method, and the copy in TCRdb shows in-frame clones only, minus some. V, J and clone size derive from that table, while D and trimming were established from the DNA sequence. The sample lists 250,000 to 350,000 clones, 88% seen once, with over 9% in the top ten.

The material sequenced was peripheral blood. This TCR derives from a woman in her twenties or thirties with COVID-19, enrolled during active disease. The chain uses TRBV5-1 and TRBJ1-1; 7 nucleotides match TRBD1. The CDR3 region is CASSSHRGRAEAFF. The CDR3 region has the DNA TGCGCCAGCAGTAGTCACAGGGGCAGAGCTGAAGCTTTCTTT.